These T cell receptor beta chains were read from a single sample in a study of blood T cell repertoires in COVID-19. Generated by immunoSEQ multiplex PCR, the TCRdb table keeps only in-frame clones and is missing some. The data show approximately 490,000 clones, with about 90% seen just once and approximately 0.7% held by the top ten. The sample taken for sequencing was PBMCs or T cells enriched from blood (not recorded which). The receptors were sampled from a woman aged 18-35 years who had recovered from COVID-19. Both conserved end residues are part of each CDR3. A D gene is named only where the DNA matches it firmly. A clone size is listed for some rows: how often the clone was seen (once, few, many), or a class if it is expanded.

J gene	CDR3 length	D gene	V gene	clone size	CDR3 DNA	CDR3 protein
TRBJ1-5	14	TRBD1	TRBV6-5	NA	TGTGCCAGCAGCCCGACAGGGGGCAATCAGCCCCAGCATTTT	CASSPTGGNQPQHF
TRBJ1-5	13	NA	TRBV5-6	NA	TGTGCCAGCAGCCTTTTCCAGGGTACGGCCCAGCATTTT	CASSLFQGTAQHF
TRBJ2-2	15	NA	TRBV5-6	NA	TGTGCCAGCAGCCGACCAGGGGCGGACACCGGGGAGCTGTTTTTT	CASSRPGADTGELFF
TRBJ2-2	14	TRBD1	TRBV6-5	NA	TGTGCCACCGCAGGGGGCGAGGGCACCGGGGAGCTGTTTTTT	CATAGGEGTGELFF
TRBJ2-1	13	NA	TRBV6-2/TRBV6-3	NA	TGTGCCAGCAGTCTCAACCCGGAGAATGAGCAGTTCTTC	CASSLNPENEQFF
TRBJ1-4	16	NA	TRBV1	NA	TGCACCAGCAGCCAGTCCCCCCCGCGGACTAATGAAAAACTGTTTTTT	CTSSQSPPRTNEKLFF
TRBJ1-5	13	NA	TRBV2	few	TGTGCCAGCAGTGAATTAAGGGAGGAGCCCCAGCATTTT	CASSELREEPQHF
TRBJ1-6	14	NA	TRBV7-2	NA	TGTGCCAGCAGCTTAGACGGCTATAATTCACCCCTCCACTTT	CASSLDGYNSPLHF
TRBJ1-1	14	NA	TRBV18	NA	TGTGCCAGCTCACCAGAAGCCCGAAACACTGAAGCTTTCTTT	CASSPEARNTEAFF
TRBJ1-1	15	NA	TRBV4-1	NA	TGCGCCAGCAGCTTAAAGAGGTCCGTGAACACTGAAGCTTTCTTT	CASSLKRSVNTEAFF
TRBJ2-7	9	NA	TRBV2	NA	TGTGCCAGCACCAACGAGCAGTACTTC	CASTNEQYF
TRBJ1-2	15	NA	TRBV19	NA	TGTGCCAGTAGTTCCGCGACAGGTAGATCCTATGGCTACACCTTC	CASSSATGRSYGYTF
TRBJ2-7	13	TRBD1	TRBV5-1	once	TGCGCCAGCAGCCAAGACAGGGTTGCCGAGCAGTACTTT	CASSQDRVAEQYF